These 15 T cell receptor beta chains originate from one sample sequenced in a study of cytomegalovirus exposure and HLA in healthy donors. Vbeta (60) and Jbeta (13) primers were used in the PCR. Only in-frame clones appear in the TCRdb table, and some are missing; sequencing was by immunoSEQ multiplex PCR. The top ten hold about a tenth of the sample, which has roughly 120,000 clones, more than 60% seen once. The specimen sequenced was PBMCs. These receptors originate from a man aged 40-50 years in good health and CMV-seropositive.

This clone has a handful of counts. The chain links TRBV7-6 to TRBJ2-6; 7 bases are shared with TRBD1. V was pared by 2 bases and J by 2 bases, with 0 bases of the junction left unmatched. Germline values: CDR1 SGHVS, CDR2 FNYEAQ. The CDR3 loop spans 15 amino acids. This CDR3 reads CASSLQGAGANVLTF. The CDR3 DNA is TGTGCCAGCAGCTTACAGGGGGCTGGGGCCAACGTCCTGACTTTC.

This chain connects TRBV11-1 to TRBJ2-7; D ambiguous. Germline values: CDR1 SGHAT, CDR2 FQDESV (reference sequence). Trimming removed 3 bases at V and 2 bases at J, with 11 bases between. This CDR3 comprises 14 residues. The CDR3 here is CASSFTSTPYEQYF. CDR3 sequence (DNA): TGTGCCAGCAGCTTTACAAGTACACCCTACGAGCAGTACTTC.

The V gene is TRBV11-2, the J gene TRBJ2-1, with 7 bases lining up with TRBD2. This CDR3 has 16 amino acids. V was clipped by 3 bases and J by 7 bases; unmatched bases: 12. Germline loops: CDR1 SGHAT, CDR2 FQNNGV. CDR3 residues: CASSFTQRGLRNEQFF. DNA of the CDR3: TGTGCCAGCAGCTTCACCCAGCGGGGATTAAGGAATGAGCAGTTCTTC.

Only one count was recorded for this clone. The V call is TRBV4-1, the J call TRBJ1-5; maybe TRBD1 (6 bases). Germline V lookup: CDR1 MGHRA, CDR2 YSYEKL. The CDR3 covers 16 residues. Deletions cut 4 bases from V and 5 bases from J, with 18 bases between. This CDR3 is CASSPIIAGAYQPQHF. CDR3 bases: TGCGCCAGCAGCCCGATCATAGCGGGGGCCTATCAGCCCCAGCATTTT.

Remarks on this clone: Within the sample, other DNA sequences also encode this same CDR3. J is TRBJ1-2 and V is TRBV6-5; no clear D gene. The CDR3 runs to 13 residues. Trimming took 0 bases from V and 4 from J, leaving 6 bases between them. Germline CDR1 MNHEY, CDR2 SVGAGI. CDR3 region: CASSYSNSYGYTF. As DNA, the CDR3 is TGTGCCAGCAGTTACTCGAACTCCTATGGCTACACCTTC.

DNA of the CDR3: TGCAGCGTTGGGGAGCAGGGGAATGAAAAACTGTTTTTT. Its translation: CSVGEQGNEKLFF. The gene calls are TRBV29-1 and TRBJ1-4, with D possibly being TRBD1 (6 bases). The CDR3 runs 13 residues. CDR1 is SQVTM and CDR2 is ANQGSEA in the germline V gene. The V gene lost 4 bases and the J gene lost 5 bases, with 11 bases spanning the gap.

The rearrangement links TRBV5-1 to TRBJ2-4, with TRBD1 matching over 7 bases. This CDR3 spans 16 amino acids. Losses at the gene ends were 4 bases for V and 0 bases for J; bases not matched to a gene: 7. Germline V CDR1 and CDR2: SGHRS, YFSETQ. CDR3 sequence: CASSPGQSLAKNIQYF. The CDR3 coding sequence is TGCGCCAGCAGCCCGGGACAGTCGCTAGCCAAAAACATTCAGTACTTC.

V and J are TRBV4-1 and TRBJ2-2, with 11 bases that match TRBD2. This CDR3 has 16 amino acids. Trimming at V came to 3 bases and at J to 5 bases, leaving 5 bases not matched to a gene. Germline V gene lookup returns CDR1 MGHRA and CDR2 YSYEKL. CDR3 loop: CASSQGSGRETGELFF. The DNA for the CDR3 is TGCGCCAGCAGCCAGGGTAGCGGGAGGGAGACCGGGGAGCTGTTTTTT.

This chain joins TRBV29-1 and TRBJ1-2, with TRBD1 matching over 7 bases. Germline V gene sequence: CDR1 SQVTM, CDR2 ANQGSEA. The CDR3 loop spans 16 amino acids. V lost 0 bases to trimming and J lost 1 base; unmatched junction nucleotides: 8. As DNA, the CDR3 is TGCAGCGTTGAAGATCTCGACAGGGAAGATAACTATGGCTACACCTTC. Encoded protein: CSVEDLDREDNYGYTF.

This sequence joins TRBV19 and TRBJ2-2, with TRBD2 identical over 9 bases. This CDR3 contains 15 residues. The trim removed 3 bases at V and 4 bases at J, leaving 3 bases unmatched. CDR1 and CDR2 from the germline V gene are LNHDA and SQIVND (reference sequence). CDR3 DNA sequence: TGTGCCAGTAGTATTAGCGGGAGTGGCACCGGGGAGCTGTTTTTT. Residues: CASSISGSGTGELFF.

This clone showed up just once. The chain has TRBV7-9 and TRBJ1-1; D unresolved. This CDR3 comprises 13 residues. Germline V lookup: CDR1 SEHNR, CDR2 FQNEAQ (reference sequence). Trimming shortened V by 4 bases and J by 4 bases, and 10 bases separated the two germline ends. The CDR3 nucleotides are TGTGCCAGCAGCTCCCTGGAGGGCACTGAAGCTTTCTTT. Its translation is CASSSLEGTEAFF. The complete variable domain, with remaining parts taken from reference TRBV7-9 and TRBJ1-1, reads DTGVSQNPRHKITKRGQNVTFRCDPISEHNRLYWYRQTLGQGPEFLTYFQNEAQLEKSRLLSDRFSAERPKGSFSTLEIQRTEQGDSAMYLCASSSLEGTEAFFGQGTRLTVV.

The chain links TRBV10-1 to TRBJ2-7; TRBD2 agrees at 16 bases. Germline V gene data show CDR1 as WNHNN and CDR2 as SYGVQD (reference sequence). V lost 7 bases, J lost 0 bases, and 9 bases stayed unmatched. The CDR3 consists of 18 residues. The CDR3 coding sequence is TGCGCCAGCAATCTAGGGACTAGCGGGAGGGAAAGCTCCTACGAGCAGTACTTC. This sequence encodes CASNLGTSGRESSYEQYF.

The gene calls are TRBV15 and TRBJ1-2, with a tentative D call TRBD1 (5 bases). Trimming pared 5 bases from V and 4 bases from J, leaving 8 bases between. Germline CDR1 LNHNV, CDR2 YYDKDF (reference sequence). The CDR3 is 12 amino acids. The CDR3 here is CATSWGSYGYTF. The CDR3 DNA reads TGTGCCACCAGCTGGGGCAGCTATGGCTACACCTTC.

This clone was detected only a few times. The chain has TRBV28 and TRBJ2-7, with D possibly TRBD1 on 6 matching bases. Germline-derived CDR1 and CDR2 are MDHEN and SYDVKM. The germline V and J ends were trimmed by 3 bases and 2 bases, with 11 bases remaining between them. The CDR3 spans 14 residues. The CDR3 DNA reads TGTGCCAGCAGTTTTATAGGGGACACCTACGAGCAGTACTTC. Protein: CASSFIGDTYEQYF.

This clone was detected a few times. This rearrangement joins TRBV14 to TRBJ2-1; no clear D. The CDR3 contains 14 residues. Germline V gene sequence: CDR1 SGHDN, CDR2 FVKESK. Trimming left V 5 bases short and J 8 bases short, with 16 bases between. The CDR3 DNA reads TGTGCCAGCAGCTTCCAATCGCGTCTCGATGAGCAGTTCTTC. Protein product: CASSFQSRLDEQFF. Complete variable domain (other parts from reference TRBV14 and TRBJ2-1): EAGVTQFPSHSVIEKGQTVTLRCDPISGHDNLYWYRRVMGKEIKFLLHFVKESKQDESGMPNNRFLAERTGGTYSTLKVQPAELEDSGVYFCASSFQSRLDEQFFGPGTRLTVL.